The TCR beta chain under discussion was sequenced for a study of blood T cell repertoires in COVID-19. Trimming cost V 6 bases and J 2 bases; bases outside gene matches: 7. From germline, CDR1 is MNHEY and CDR2 SVGAGI. The CDR3 consists of 15 residues. Generated by immunoSEQ multiplex PCR, the TCRdb table keeps only in-frame clones and is missing some. The top ten clones hold about 3% of a sample with roughly 230,000 clones, about four fifths of them seen once. The chain has TRBV6-5 and TRBJ2-7, with TRBD1 identical over 10 bases. Sequenced: PBMCs or T cells enriched from blood (not recorded which). The TCR was taken from a man aged 45 to 65 who had recovered from COVID-19. The CDR3 loop reads CASRTWTGGTYEQYF. The DNA of the CDR3 is TGTGCCAGCAGGACTTGGACAGGGGGGACCTACGAGCAGTACTTC.